The sequence of this TCR beta chain was determined in a study of blood T cell repertoires in COVID-19. The CDR3 extends over 13 amino acids. Germline assignment: CDR1 KGHSH and CDR2 LQKENI. V shed 4 bases and J shed 4 bases, with 11 bases lying between them. Per the study methods: For nucleated cells, counts were estimated from reference gene primer amplification. The method was immunoSEQ multiplex PCR; TCRdb's version includes in-frame clones alone and lacks a portion of them. V, J and clone size are those of that table, while D and trimming were read from the DNA. The data contain approximately 210,000 clones, 84% of them singletons.

The V and J genes are TRBV18 and TRBJ2-7; maybe TRBD1 (6 bases). Sequencing input: peripheral blood. The clonotype originates from a woman aged 50 to 60 with active or convalescent COVID-19. In nucleotides, the CDR3 is TGTGCCAGCTCACTGGGGGCCGCATACGAGCAGTACGTC. The encoded protein is CASSLGAAYEQYV.